Reported below is one T cell receptor beta chain. Its cognate antigen is unknown. Several immunoSEQ plates received, in even portions, the genomic DNA of each subset. Repertoires were generated with immunoSEQ multiplex PCR, while TCRdb's copy carries only in-frame clones and drops some. Among more than 1,200,000 clones listed, around 98.5% were seen once. The record originates from a study of shared clonotypes between healthy human individuals. Whole-study context: Per-donor plates numbered three CD4 naive, three CD4 memory, two CD8 naive and one CD8 memory.

The V gene end was trimmed by 7 bases and the J gene end by 3 bases; junction bases not matched to a gene: 12. Germline values: CDR1 MNHEY, CDR2 SMNVEV (reference sequence). This CDR3 is built from 17 residues. Study-wide results and limits: Estimated richness values were generally larger in naive subsets than in memory subsets.

The V and J genes are TRBV27 and TRBJ2-2; 9 bases fit TRBD1. The source material was naive CD4+ T cells sorted from blood. The subset: CD45RA+ positively selected. This clonotype originated in a young man in good health. The CDR3 DNA sequence: TGTGCCAGCATCCCGGTTATGCGACAGGGGGACACCGGGGAGCTGTTTTTT. Residues: CASIPVMRQGDTGELFF.